The 26 T cell receptor beta chains listed next were all sequenced from one sample in a study of blood T cell repertoires in COVID-19. Clones were sequenced by immunoSEQ multiplex PCR, and TCRdb holds only the in-frame ones, with some missing. The sample lists about 200,000 clones; roughly 80% were seen once. The specimen was peripheral blood. The receptor set was obtained from a woman between 70 and 85 years old with acute or convalescent COVID-19.

The V and J genes are TRBV5-6 and TRBJ2-5; D not resolved. The CDR3 runs 14 residues. Trimming shortened V by 3 bases and J by 3 bases, and 12 bases separated the two germline ends. The germline CDR1 and CDR2 sequences are SGHDT and YYEEEE. The DNA of the CDR3 is TGTGCCAGCAGCTCCTCGGCGGCGGAAGAGACCCAGTACTTC. Its protein is CASSSSAAEETQYF.

This chain joins TRBV2 and TRBJ1-5; D remains unclear. In germline, CDR1 is SNHLY, CDR2 FYNNEI. The CDR3 consists of 15 residues. Trimming shortened V by 4 bases and J by 3 bases, and 13 bases separated the two germline ends. The CDR3 DNA follows: TGTGCCAGCAGTGGCCGAGGGCAGCACAATCAGCCCCAGCATTTT. Its translation: CASSGRGQHNQPQHF.

The chain is built from TRBV6-5 and TRBJ2-3; D gene ambiguous. V lost 6 bases and J 3 bases, leaving 7 bases between the germline ends. The germline V gene encodes CDR1 MNHEY and CDR2 SVGAGI. The CDR3 runs to 12 residues. The CDR3 DNA is TGTGCCAGCAGCCCGACTACAGATACGCAGTATTTT. It is translated as CASSPTTDTQYF.

This clone was observed a few times. As DNA, the CDR3 is TGTGCCATCAGCGGACAGGGGGACAATGAGCAGTTCTTC. Amino acid sequence: CAISGQGDNEQFF. The V gene is TRBV10-3, the J gene TRBJ2-1, with TRBD1 matching 10 bases. With V trimmed by 6 bases and J by 5 bases, 1 base remained unmatched. Germline V lookup: CDR1 ENHRY, CDR2 SYGVKD. This CDR3 has 13 amino acids.

This chain connects TRBV29-1 to TRBJ2-7, with 9 positions matching TRBD1. V trimming: 3 bases; J trimming: 2 bases; junction bases outside the gene matches: 8. The CDR3 covers 15 residues. CDR1 SQVTM and CDR2 ANQGSEA come from the germline V gene. In nucleotides, the CDR3 is TGCAGCGTTGAGCTCCGGGGACAGGGCGCCTACGAGCAGTACTTC. Its translation: CSVELRGQGAYEQYF.

The chain recombines TRBV7-3 with TRBJ2-3, with D unclear. V lost 1 base and J lost 4, with 6 bases in between. This CDR3 is 13 amino acids long. The V gene's germline CDR1 is SGHTA and CDR2 FQGTGA. CDR3 loop: CASSLNEADTQYF. The CDR3 DNA is TGTGCCAGCAGCTTAAATGAGGCAGATACGCAGTATTTT.

A note on this clone: Germline and junction disagree at one end, which may indicate a read error. The chain has TRBV5-6 and TRBJ2-5, with D maybe TRBD2 (6 bases). The CDR3 has 15 residues. Germline CDR1 and CDR2: SGHDT and YYEEEE. CDR3 coding DNA: TGTGCCAGCAGTTTTGGTAGGGGACTGTTAGAGACCCGGTACTTC. Translated, it gives CASSFGRGLLETRYF.

The genes are TRBV3-1 (or the pseudogene TRBV3-2) and TRBJ2-2, with 9 bases aligning to TRBD2. The CDR3 extends over 15 amino acids. The V gene end was trimmed by 4 bases and the J gene end by 5 bases; junction bases not matched to a gene: 5. Germline V gene sequence: CDR1 LGHDT, CDR2 YNNKEL (reference sequence). The CDR3 DNA follows: TGTGCCAGCAGCCCGGGACTAGCCAATACCGGGGAGCTGTTTTTT. Residues: CASSPGLANTGELFF.

The genes are TRBV2 and TRBJ1-1, with D hard to call. The CDR3 spans 14 residues. CDR1 and CDR2 (germline): SNHLY, FYNNEI. Deletions cut 2 bases from V and 0 bases from J, with 7 bases between. For the CDR3, the DNA is TGTGCCAGCAGTGAAATCCAGGTGAACACTGAAGCTTTCTTT. It is translated as CASSEIQVNTEAFF.

V is TRBV3-1 (or the pseudogene TRBV3-2) and J is TRBJ1-2; maybe TRBD1 (5 bases). The CDR3 loop spans 14 amino acids. Deletions cut 4 bases from V and 3 bases from J, with 12 bases between. Germline V lookup: CDR1 LGHDT, CDR2 YNNKEL (reference sequence). The CDR3 is CASSRRQWDYGYTF. The CDR3 bases are TGTGCCAGCAGCCGTCGACAGTGGGACTATGGCTACACCTTC.

This clone was recorded once. This chain links TRBV6-5 with TRBJ1-4; D might be TRBD1 (6 bases). This CDR3 has 14 amino acids. V lost 6 bases and J lost 7, with 15 bases in between. In germline, CDR1 is MNHEY, CDR2 SVGAGI. CDR3 residues: CASRTGWQPEKLFF. The CDR3 coding sequence is TGTGCCAGCAGAACAGGGTGGCAGCCTGAAAAACTGTTTTTT.

The chain carries TRBV11-2 and TRBJ1-3, with D perhaps TRBD1 (5 bases). The germline V gene has CDR1 SGHAT and CDR2 FQNNGV. V lost 0 bases and J lost 0, with 9 bases in between. The CDR3 is made up of 16 amino acids. CDR3 sequence reads: CASSLERGSSGNTIYF. CDR3 bases: TGTGCCAGCAGCTTAGAACGGGGGTCCTCTGGAAACACCATATATTTT.

V gene TRBV2 combines with J gene TRBJ2-7; D ambiguous. Per germline, CDR1 SNHLY and CDR2 FYNNEI. Trimming left V 1 base short and J 6 bases short, with 7 bases between. The CDR3 runs to 12 residues. The CDR3 region is CASSEESPEQYF. CDR3 nucleotide sequence: TGTGCCAGCAGTGAAGAGAGTCCCGAGCAGTACTTC.

The rearrangement uses TRBV19 and TRBJ2-5; TRBD1 matches 9 bases. The CDR3 extends over 13 amino acids. Germline CDR1 LNHDA, CDR2 SQIVND (reference sequence). V trimming: 9 bases; J trimming: 2 bases; junction bases outside the gene matches: 4. CDR3 nucleotides: TGTGCCAGCAGGACAGGGGCACAAGAGACCCAGTACTTC. It specifies CASRTGAQETQYF. The complete variable domain, with remaining parts taken from reference TRBV19 and TRBJ2-5, reads DGGITQSPKYLFRKEGQNVTLSCEQNLNHDAMYWYRQDPGQGLRLIYYSQIVNDFQKGDIAEGYSVSREKKESFPLTVTSAQKNPTAFYLCASRTGAQETQYFGPGTRLLVL.

A single count supports this clone. The chain has TRBV6-1 and TRBJ1-5, with no clear D. The CDR3 covers 13 residues. The germline V and J ends were trimmed by 0 bases and 8 bases, with 8 bases remaining between them. Germline CDR1 and CDR2: MNHNS and SASEGT. CDR3 in amino acids: CASSEAGVKPQHF. CDR3 DNA: TGTGCCAGCAGTGAAGCGGGAGTTAAGCCCCAGCATTTT.

The CDR3 loop reads CASSLTSGNLEQYF. CDR3 coding DNA: TGCGCCAGCAGCTTGACTAGCGGGAATCTCGAGCAGTACTTC. This chain uses TRBV5-1 with TRBJ2-7, with TRBD2 identical over 10 bases. CDR3 length: 14 residues. Germline values: CDR1 SGHRS, CDR2 YFSETQ. Unmatched junction bases numbered 4, after V lost 1 base and J lost 6 bases.

This clone was detected only a few times. The V and J genes are TRBV30 and TRBJ2-7; TRBD1 is a possible D gene (7 bases). Germline V gives CDR1 GTSNPN, CDR2 SVGIG (reference sequence). The CDR3 length is 15 residues. The V and J ends lost 4 bases and 0 bases respectively, with 16 bases between them. The CDR3 DNA sequence: TGTGCCTGGACCCCAGGCGGGACAGACTCCTACGAGCAGTACTTC. Translated, it gives CAWTPGGTDSYEQYF.

The chain joins TRBV24-1 to TRBJ1-2; D gene uncertain. Deletions cut 4 bases from V and 0 bases from J, with 14 bases between. Germline assignment: CDR1 KGHDR and CDR2 SFDVKD. The CDR3 covers 16 residues. CDR3 sequence (DNA): TGTGCCACCAGTGACCCGAGCCCTCGTACTAACTATGGCTACACCTTC. It codes for CATSDPSPRTNYGYTF.

The genes are TRBV10-1 and TRBJ1-6; D is unresolved. The ends were cut back, 10 bases at V and 12 bases at J, with 10 bases in the middle. The CDR3 sequence is 10 residues long. Germline CDR1 and CDR2: WNHNN and SYGVQD (reference sequence). The CDR3 nucleotides read TGCGCCACCATCGGCGGACCCCTCCACTTT. It is translated as CATIGGPLHF.

This clone was seen only once. This chain links TRBV5-4 with TRBJ2-3; possible D gene TRBD2, 6 bases. The V end lost 0 bases, the J end lost 3 bases, and 8 bases lay between the germline ends. The CDR3 sequence is 14 residues long. In germline, CDR1 is SGHNT, CDR2 YYREEE (reference sequence). CDR3: CASSLGGETDTQYF. In nucleotides, the CDR3 is TGTGCCAGCAGCTTGGGCGGGGAAACAGATACGCAGTATTTT.

As concerns this clone: Other DNA variants within this sample encode the same CDR3. The chain couples TRBV7-9 to TRBJ1-1, with D unclear. Trimming took off 5 bases at V and 3 bases at J, with 10 bases between the two ends. The CDR3 is 13 amino acids. Germline CDR1 is SEHNR and CDR2 is FQNEAQ (reference sequence). CDR3 bases: TGTGCCAGCAGCCTCACCGGGGACACTGAAGCTTTCTTT. Translating it yields CASSLTGDTEAFF.

The chain recombines TRBV6-1 with TRBJ1-2; TRBD1 agrees at 7 bases. This CDR3 comprises 15 residues. Per the germline V gene, CDR1 is MNHNS and CDR2 is SASEGT. V dropped 1 base and J dropped 4; count of bases not matched to a gene: 6. This chain's CDR3 is CASSEVGTAVYGYTF. The CDR3 bases are TGTGCCAGCAGTGAAGTGGGGACAGCTGTCTATGGCTACACCTTC.

The genes are TRBV4-2 and TRBJ2-3; TRBD2 aligns across 10 bases. In germline, CDR1 is LGHNA, CDR2 YNFKEQ. Trimming removed 2 bases from V and 5 bases from J; junction bases left unmatched: 7. CDR3 length: 16 amino acids. CDR3 in amino acids: CASSQRTSGEVDTQYF. The CDR3 region has the DNA TGTGCCAGCAGCCAAAGGACTAGCGGAGAGGTAGATACGCAGTATTTT.

CDR3 protein: CAWSEDRADEKLFF. CDR3 DNA: TGTGCCTGGAGTGAAGACAGGGCGGATGAAAAACTGTTTTTT. The chain has TRBV30 and TRBJ1-4, with TRBD1 matching over 7 bases. Germline CDR1 and CDR2: GTSNPN and SVGIG (reference sequence). Trimming took 1 base from V and 6 from J; bases not matched to a gene: 5. This CDR3 is 14 amino acids long.

This clone was observed once. The chain joins TRBV10-2 to TRBJ2-6; tentative D call: TRBD1 (6 bases). Trimming pared 6 bases from V and 0 bases from J, leaving 12 bases between. This CDR3 comprises 16 residues. Germline-derived CDR1 and CDR2 are WSHSY and SAAADI. In nucleotides, the CDR3 is TGCGCCAGCAGGACAGGATCTTACTCTGGGGCCAACGTCCTGACTTTC. Translation gives CASRTGSYSGANVLTF.

This clone was detected ten times or more. V and J are TRBV9 and TRBJ1-4; a weak D match, TRBD1 (6 bases). The germline V and J ends were trimmed by 7 bases and 2 bases, with 15 bases remaining between them. This CDR3 region has 15 residues. Germline V gene sequence: CDR1 SGDLS, CDR2 YYNGEE. The CDR3 coding sequence is TGTGCCAGCTCCGTCAGGGGATCTACTAATGAAAAACTGTTTTTT. This codes for CASSVRGSTNEKLFF.